Below, one T cell receptor beta chain is given with its context. The CDR3 extends 3 residues past the end of the read, so its final part is completed from the germline J gene. This specimen belongs to a study of T cells in women clearing cervical HPV infection. Profiled with immunoSEQ multiplex PCR; TCRdb holds only in-frame clones, not every one. This listing includes roughly 40,000 clones. The trim removed 0 bases at V and 5 bases at J, leaving 1 base unmatched. The V gene's germline CDR1 is ENHRY and CDR2 SYGVKD. This CDR3 contains 15 residues. Sequencing was performed on blood buffy coat. The TCR comes from a woman aged 18 to 69 with a cervical HPV16 infection that either progressed to CIN3+ or cleared (not recorded which). This chain links TRBV10-3 with TRBJ1-5; 10 bases match TRBD1. The CDR3 region is CAISESGTGDQPQHF. The part of the CDR3 DNA that was read is TGTGCCATCAGTGAGTCGGGGACAGGGGATCAGCCC.